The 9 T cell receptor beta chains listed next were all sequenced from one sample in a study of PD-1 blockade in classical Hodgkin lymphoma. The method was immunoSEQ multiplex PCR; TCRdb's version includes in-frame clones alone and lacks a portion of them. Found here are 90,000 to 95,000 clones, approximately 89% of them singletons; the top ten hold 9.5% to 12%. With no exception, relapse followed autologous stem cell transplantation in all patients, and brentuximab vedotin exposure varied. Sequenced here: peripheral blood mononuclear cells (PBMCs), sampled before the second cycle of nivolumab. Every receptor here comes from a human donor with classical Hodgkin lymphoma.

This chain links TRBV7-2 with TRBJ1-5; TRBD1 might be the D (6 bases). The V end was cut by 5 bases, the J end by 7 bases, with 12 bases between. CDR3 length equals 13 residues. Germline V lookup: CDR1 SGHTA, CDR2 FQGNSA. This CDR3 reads CASSRTVSQPQHF. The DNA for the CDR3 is TGTGCCAGCAGCCGGACAGTGTCCCAGCCCCAGCATTTT.

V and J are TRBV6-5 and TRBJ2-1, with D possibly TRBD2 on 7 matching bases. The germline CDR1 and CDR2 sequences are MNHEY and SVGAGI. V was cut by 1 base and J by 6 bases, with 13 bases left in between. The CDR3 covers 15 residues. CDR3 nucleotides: TGTGCCAGCAGTTACTGGGAGGGGGGGCGCAATGAGCAGTTCTTC. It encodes CASSYWEGGRNEQFF.

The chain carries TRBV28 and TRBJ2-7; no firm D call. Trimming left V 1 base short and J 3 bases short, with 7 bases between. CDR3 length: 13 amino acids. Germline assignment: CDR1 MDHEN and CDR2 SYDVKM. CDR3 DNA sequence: TGTGCCAGCAGTTTATACGGCCTCTACGAGCAGTACTTC. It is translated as CASSLYGLYEQYF.

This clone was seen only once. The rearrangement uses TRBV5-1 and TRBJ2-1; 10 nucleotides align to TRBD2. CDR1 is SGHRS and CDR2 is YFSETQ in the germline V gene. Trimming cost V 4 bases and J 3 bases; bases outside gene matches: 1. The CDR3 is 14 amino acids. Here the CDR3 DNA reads TGCGCCAGCAGCCGGACTAGCGGCTACAATGAGCAGTTCTTC. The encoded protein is CASSRTSGYNEQFF.

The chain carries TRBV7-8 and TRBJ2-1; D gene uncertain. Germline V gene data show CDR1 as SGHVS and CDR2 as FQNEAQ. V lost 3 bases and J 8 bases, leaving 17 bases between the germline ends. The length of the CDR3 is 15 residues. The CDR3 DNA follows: TGTGCCAGCAGCTTTTACACCAACGCCCTCGATGAGCAGTTCTTC. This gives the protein CASSFYTNALDEQFF. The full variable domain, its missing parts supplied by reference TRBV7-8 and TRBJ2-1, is GAGVSQSPRYKVAKRGQDVALRCDPISGHVSLFWYQQALGQGPEFLTYFQNEAQLDKSGLPSDRFFAERPEGSVSTLKIQRTQQEDSAVYLCASSFYTNALDEQFFGPGTRLTVL.

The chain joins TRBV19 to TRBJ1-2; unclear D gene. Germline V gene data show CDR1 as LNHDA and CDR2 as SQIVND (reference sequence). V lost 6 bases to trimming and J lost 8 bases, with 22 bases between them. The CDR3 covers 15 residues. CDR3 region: CASSARLPYPGGYTF. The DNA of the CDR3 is TGTGCCAGTAGCGCGCGATTGCCCTATCCGGGGGGCTACACCTTC.

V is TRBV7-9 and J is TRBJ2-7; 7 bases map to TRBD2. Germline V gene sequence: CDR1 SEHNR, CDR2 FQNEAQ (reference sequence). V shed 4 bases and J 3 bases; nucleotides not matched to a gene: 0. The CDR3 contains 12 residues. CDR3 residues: CASSWGGYEQYF. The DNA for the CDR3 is TGTGCCAGCAGCTGGGGGGGCTACGAGCAGTACTTC.

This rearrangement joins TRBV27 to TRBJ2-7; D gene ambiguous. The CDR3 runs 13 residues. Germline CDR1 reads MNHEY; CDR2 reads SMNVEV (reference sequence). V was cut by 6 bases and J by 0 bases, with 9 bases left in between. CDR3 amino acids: CASSHLFSYEQYF. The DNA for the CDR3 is TGTGCCAGCAGCCACCTTTTCTCCTACGAGCAGTACTTC.

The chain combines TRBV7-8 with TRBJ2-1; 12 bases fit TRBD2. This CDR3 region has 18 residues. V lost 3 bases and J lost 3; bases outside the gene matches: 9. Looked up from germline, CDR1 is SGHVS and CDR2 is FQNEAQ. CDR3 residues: CASSFGLAGRGLYNEQFF. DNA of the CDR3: TGTGCCAGCAGCTTCGGACTAGCGGGGAGGGGGCTCTACAATGAGCAGTTCTTC.